These 14 T cell receptor beta chains came from one sample sequenced in a study of CD8+ T cells in alopecia areata. Regarding treatment: oral pan-JAK inhibitor, 5-10 mg twice daily. RNA, once extracted, was reverse transcribed into cDNA for use as the sequencing template. Produced via immunoSEQ multiplex PCR; TCRdb's table is partial and in-frame only. The data contain 90,000 to 150,000 clones, around 53% of them seen just once; the ten biggest clones take up approximately 0.5%. The sample was CD4+ T cells sorted from blood, taken at week 4, from a patient treated with tofacitinib. Every receptor here comes from a human donor with alopecia areata.

The chain uses TRBV4-1 and TRBJ2-7; D uncertain. Trimming left V 3 bases short and J 5 bases short, with 14 bases between. The CDR3 runs 14 residues. CDR1 and CDR2 from the germline V gene are MGHRA and YSYEKL. The chain's CDR3 is CASSQPLTGNEQYF. CDR3 in DNA: TGCGCCAGCAGCCAGCCCTTAACTGGGAACGAGCAGTACTTC.

This clone was picked up a small number of times. V is TRBV4-1 and J is TRBJ2-1; D call uncertain. Deletions cut 0 bases from V and 0 bases from J, with 12 bases between. The CDR3 extends over 17 amino acids. The germline V gene encodes CDR1 MGHRA and CDR2 YSYEKL. CDR3 loop: CASSQDELPSSYNEQFF. The DNA of the CDR3 is TGCGCCAGCAGCCAAGATGAACTGCCGAGCTCCTACAATGAGCAGTTCTTC.

The chain links TRBV9 to TRBJ2-4, with 11 bases identical to TRBD2. The trim removed 0 bases at V and 2 bases at J, leaving 10 bases unmatched. The CDR3 spans 19 residues. Germline V gene data show CDR1 as SGDLS and CDR2 as YYNGEE. The CDR3 region has the DNA TGTGCCAGCAGCGTAGATCCACTAGCGGGAGATGGAACCAAAAACATTCAGTACTTC. It is translated as CASSVDPLAGDGTKNIQYF.

This chain links TRBV5-1 with TRBJ2-5; 8 nucleotides match TRBD1. The CDR3 loop spans 14 amino acids. V trimming: 5 bases; J trimming: 4 bases; junction bases outside the gene matches: 7. Germline V gives CDR1 SGHRS, CDR2 YFSETQ. CDR3 in amino acids: CASSWATGGETQYF. The DNA of the CDR3 is TGCGCCAGCAGTTGGGCTACAGGGGGAGAGACCCAGTACTTC. Combining the CDR3 with reference TRBV5-1 and TRBJ2-5 gives the whole variable domain KAGVTQTPRYLIKTRGQQVTLSCSPISGHRSVSWYQQTPGQGLQFLFEYFSETQRNKGNFPGRFSGRQFSNSRSEMNVSTLELGDSALYLCASSWATGGETQYFGPGTRLLVL.

The chain combines TRBV29-1 with TRBJ1-2; 9 bases line up with TRBD1. The V gene's germline CDR1 is SQVTM and CDR2 ANQGSEA. The trim removed 6 bases at V and 8 bases at J, leaving 7 bases unmatched. The CDR3 consists of 12 residues. The CDR3 protein is CSVTGTGRGYTF. In nucleotides, the CDR3 is TGCAGCGTCACTGGGACAGGGAGGGGCTACACCTTC.

The chain couples TRBV27 to TRBJ2-3; TRBD1 agrees at 11 bases. This CDR3 has 15 residues. Per germline, CDR1 MNHEY and CDR2 SMNVEV (reference sequence). V lost 1 base to trimming and J lost 5 bases; unmatched junction nucleotides: 2. The chain's CDR3 is CASSLWDRGGDTQYF. DNA for the CDR3: TGTGCCAGCAGTTTATGGGACAGGGGGGGAGATACGCAGTATTTT.

CDR3 amino acids: CAWSSGGIGELFF. Here the CDR3 DNA reads TGTGCCTGGAGTAGCGGGGGGATCGGGGAGCTGTTTTTT. The V gene is TRBV30, the J gene TRBJ2-2, with 9 bases aligning to TRBD2. V was clipped by 2 bases and J by 7 bases; unmatched bases: 2. Germline V CDR1 and CDR2: GTSNPN, SVGIG (reference sequence). CDR3 size: 13 residues.

This clone is labeled medium-sized. The gene calls are TRBV19 and TRBJ1-2; D is perhaps TRBD1 (5 bases). This CDR3 has 15 residues. V was clipped by 5 bases and J by 8 bases, with 21 bases between them. Germline CDR1 and CDR2: LNHDA and SQIVND (reference sequence). CDR3 sequence reads: CASSPGRLRGGGYTF. Written as DNA, the CDR3 is TGTGCCAGTAGTCCGGGACGGCTAAGAGGTGGCGGCTACACCTTC.

Regarding this clone: Germline is not matched at one junction end, which may reflect a read error. The V call is TRBV19, the J call TRBJ2-5; D remains unclear. This CDR3 is 13 amino acids long. Looked up from germline, CDR1 is LNHDA and CDR2 is SQIVND (reference sequence). CDR3 DNA: TGTGCCAGTAGTATGCAGTGGCAAGGGACCCAGTACTTC. Its protein is CASSMQWQGTQYF.

This clone was counted a few times. This chain joins TRBV4-1 and TRBJ1-5; TRBD1 matches at 11 bases. V was pared by 4 bases and J by 2 bases, with 7 bases of the junction left unmatched. Germline V gives CDR1 MGHRA, CDR2 YSYEKL. CDR3 length equals 17 residues. The CDR3 nucleotides are TGCGCCAGCAGCCGAGCGGACAGGGGGCTAGGCAATCAGCCCCAGCATTTT. This sequence encodes CASSRADRGLGNQPQHF.

This clone has a single count. The chain carries TRBV6-5 and TRBJ1-3, with D perhaps TRBD1 (5 bases). CDR3 size: 14 residues. V lost 6 bases and J 4 bases, leaving 13 bases between the germline ends. Per germline, CDR1 MNHEY and CDR2 SVGAGI. The CDR3 loop reads CASSNDRSGNTIYF. The CDR3 DNA sequence: TGTGCCAGCAGCAATGACAGATCGGGAAACACCATATATTTT.

The chain uses TRBV5-4 and TRBJ2-3, with 10 bases that match TRBD1. The germline V gene has CDR1 SGHNT and CDR2 YYREEE (reference sequence). V shed 4 bases, J shed 4 bases, and the junction held 6 bases outside the gene matches. The CDR3 covers 15 residues. The CDR3 DNA reads as TGTGCCAGCAGCCCCGGGACAGGGGCATCAGATACGCAGTATTTT. Translated, it gives CASSPGTGASDTQYF.

The chain couples TRBV9 to TRBJ2-4; D is ambiguous. Per germline, CDR1 SGDLS and CDR2 YYNGEE. Trimming left V 4 bases short and J 0 bases short, with 23 bases between. The CDR3 is 19 amino acids. DNA of the CDR3: TGTGCCAGCAGCCCTCCTCCCCCCAGGACCACCGTAGCCAAAAACATTCAGTACTTC. It is translated as CASSPPPPRTTVAKNIQYF.

The chain couples TRBV2 to TRBJ1-5, with 9 bases lining up with TRBD1. This CDR3 contains 15 residues. Germline assignment: CDR1 SNHLY and CDR2 FYNNEI. Unmatched junction bases numbered 8, after V lost 5 bases and J lost 6 bases. CDR3 in DNA: TGTGCCAGCAGTAATTACAGGGGGCGTCGTCAGCCCCAGCATTTT. Amino acid sequence: CASSNYRGRRQPQHF.